The rows below give T cell receptor beta chains drawn from one sample of a study of blood T cell repertoires in COVID-19. Sequencing was performed with immunoSEQ multiplex PCR; in TCRdb, only in-frame clones are kept and a portion is missing. The table has 470,000 or so clones, 70% to 90% seen once; the top ten hold roughly 3.2%. The sequencing sample was made of peripheral blood. The receptors were sampled from a human donor in a cohort sampled during active COVID-19. The CDR3 runs from the conserved cysteine through the conserved F or W. A D gene is named only where the DNA matches it firmly. Clone size is stated in some rows and not others, as once, few, many or a class when expanded.

TRBJ2-3,15,TRBV7-3,TRBD2,NA,CASSLSGISTDTQYF,TGTGCCAGCAGCCTTAGCGGGATTAGCACAGATACGCAGTATTTT
TRBJ1-1,13,TRBV19,NA,NA,CASTPLGDTEAFF,TGTGCCAGTACACCCTTAGGGGACACTGAAGCTTTCTTT
TRBJ1-1,14,TRBV27,NA,NA,CASNLGRENTEAFF,TGTGCCAGCAACCTTGGACGGGAGAACACTGAAGCTTTCTTT
TRBJ2-7,12,TRBV30,NA,NA,CAWSVRLYEQYF,TGTGCCTGGAGTGTAAGACTATACGAGCAGTACTTC
TRBJ1-1,13,TRBV12-3/TRBV12-4,NA,few,CASSLTGNTEAFF,TGTGCCAGCAGCCTAACAGGGAACACTGAAGCTTTCTTT
TRBJ2-3,15,TRBV27,TRBD2,NA,CASSSTSGRSDTQYF,TGTGCCAGCAGTTCAACTAGCGGGAGATCCGATACGCAGTATTTT
TRBJ1-1,14,TRBV4-3,NA,NA,CASSQERGNTEAFF,TGCGCCAGCAGCCAAGAAAGGGGGAACACTGAAGCTTTCTTT
TRBJ1-1,16,TRBV3-1/TRBV3-2,TRBD1,NA,CASSQGQTGGFTEAFF,TGTGCCAGCAGCCAAGGCCAGACAGGGGGTTTCACTGAAGCTTTCTTT
TRBJ2-1,11,TRBV5-4,NA,NA,CASSARNEQFF,TGTGCCAGCAGCGCCCGGAATGAGCAGTTCTTC
TRBJ2-3,16,TRBV4-2,TRBD2,NA,CASSQVLIAGGDTQYF,TGTGCCAGCAGCCAAGTTCTAATAGCGGGAGGAGATACGCAGTATTTT